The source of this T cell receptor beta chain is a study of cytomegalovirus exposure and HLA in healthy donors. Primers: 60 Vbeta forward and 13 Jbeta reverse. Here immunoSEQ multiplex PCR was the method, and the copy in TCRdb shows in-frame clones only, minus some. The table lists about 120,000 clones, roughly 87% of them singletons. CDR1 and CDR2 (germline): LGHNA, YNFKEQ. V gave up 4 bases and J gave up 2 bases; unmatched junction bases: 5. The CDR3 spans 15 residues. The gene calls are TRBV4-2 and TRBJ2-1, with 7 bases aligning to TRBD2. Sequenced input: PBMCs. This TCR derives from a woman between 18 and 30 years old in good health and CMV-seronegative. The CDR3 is CASSPSGNAYNEQFF. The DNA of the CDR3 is TGTGCCAGCAGCCCCAGCGGGAATGCCTACAATGAGCAGTTCTTC.